These 25 T cell receptor beta chains were all obtained from the same sample, sequenced in a study of Tregs in tolerant kidney transplant recipients. Clones were read by immunoSEQ multiplex PCR, and TCRdb kept only the in-frame ones, dropping some. The table lists approximately 49,000 clones. The sequences come from CD4+ T cells from blood, collected before the transplant. The origin of the receptors is a human donor who received a combined kidney and bone marrow transplant.

About this clone itself: The read ends 3 residues before the CDR3 terminus; that terminus is restored from the germline J gene. The chain couples TRBV5-1 to TRBJ2-5, with D unclear. V lost 0 bases and J lost 5, with 11 bases in between. The length of the CDR3 is 14 residues. In germline, CDR1 is SGHRS, CDR2 YFSETQ. The DNA read from the CDR3 is TGCGCCAGCAGCTTGGCCGTAAGCCGGGAGACC. Translated, it gives CASSLAVSRET. The whole CDR3 protein reads CASSLAVSRETQYF.

To note about this clone: The sequenced fragment ends 3 residues before the CDR3 boundary, so the rest is inferred from the germline J gene. V and J are TRBV30 and TRBJ2-1, with 7 bases identical to TRBD1. CDR1 GTSNPN and CDR2 SVGIG come from the germline V gene (reference sequence). CDR3 length: 14 residues. J was trimmed by 2 bases and V by 1 base; bases with no gene match: 2. The sequenced CDR3 bases are TGTGCCTGGAGTGCCGGGACAGCCTACAATGAG. Translated, it gives CAWSAGTAYNE. In full, the CDR3 is CAWSAGTAYNEQFF.

Notes on this clone: The observed sequence ends 3 residues before the CDR3 terminus, with the missing tail filled in from the germline J gene. The chain has TRBV5-1 and TRBJ1-6; TRBD1 aligns across 8 bases. Germline V gives CDR1 SGHRS, CDR2 YFSETQ. The CDR3 is 15 residues long. Unmatched junction bases numbered 5, after V lost 4 bases and J lost 5 bases. The DNA read from the CDR3 is TGCGCCAGCAGCACCGGACAGGGCGATAATTCACCC. Protein product: CASSTGQGDNSP. The complete CDR3 sequence is CASSTGQGDNSPLHF.

Turning to this clone: Sequencing ends 3 residues short of the CDR3 end; the germline J gene provides the rest. V is TRBV7-3 and J is TRBJ2-2; 8 bases fit TRBD1. V lost 6 bases, J lost 1 base, and 7 bases stayed unmatched. Germline-derived CDR1 and CDR2 are SGHTA and FQGTGA. This CDR3 has 16 residues. CDR3 sequence: CASSPHGTGNTGELFF. The sequenced part of the CDR3 DNA is TGTGCCAGCAGTCCACACGGGACAGGGAACACCGGGGAG.

On this clone itself: The missing CDR3 end, 3 residues past where the read stops, is filled in from the germline J gene. The chain combines TRBV2 with TRBJ1-5; tentative D call: TRBD1 (5 bases). In germline, CDR1 is SNHLY, CDR2 FYNNEI. The V end was cut by 2 bases, the J end by 7 bases, with 9 bases between. This CDR3 contains 13 residues. CDR3 DNA (partial): TGTGCCAGCAGTGAATGGGGGGGACAGCCC. It encodes CASSEWGGQP. The whole CDR3 sequence reads CASSEWGGQPQHF.

The sequenced CDR3 bases are TGCGCCAGCAGCTTCGGACAGGCGGAGGGAGAGACC. It specifies CASSFGQAEGET. The complete CDR3 protein is CASSFGQAEGETQYF. The gene calls are TRBV5-1 and TRBJ2-5; possibly TRBD1 for D (7 bases). The read halts 3 residues ahead of the CDR3 end, with the missing end drawn from the germline J gene. Germline assignment: CDR1 SGHRS and CDR2 YFSETQ. V was cut by 2 bases and J by 4 bases, with 15 bases left in between. This CDR3 has 15 residues.

Regarding this clone: Read coverage stops 3 residues before the CDR3 terminus; the germline J gene supplies the remainder. The chain combines TRBV19 with TRBJ2-7; 7 nucleotides agree with TRBD2. Germline CDR1 LNHDA, CDR2 SQIVND (reference sequence). This CDR3 has 15 residues. J gave up 4 bases and V 5 bases, and 11 bases lay outside the gene matches. CDR3 DNA, as far as it was read: TGTGCCAGTAGTTCCACTAGCGAGTCGATGTACGAG. Encoded protein: CASSSTSESMYE. The complete CDR3 sequence is CASSSTSESMYEQYF.

Regarding this clone: The read gets to within 3 residues of the CDR3 end, and the germline J gene fills in the rest. This sequence joins TRBV7-2 and TRBJ2-1, with 9 bases that match TRBD2. The germline CDR1 and CDR2 sequences are SGHTA and FQGNSA. The CDR3 runs 15 residues. V shed 4 bases, J shed 5 bases, and the junction held 6 bases outside the gene matches. The sequenced CDR3 bases are TGTGCCAGCAGCTGGGTGGCGGGGGGGAACAATGAG. Protein: CASSWVAGGNNE. The CDR3 in its entirety is CASSWVAGGNNEQFF.

Concerning this clone: The read ends 3 residues early relative to the CDR3; the germline J gene fills the gap. The chain recombines TRBV2 with TRBJ1-4; TRBD1 matches at 8 bases. Trimming cost V 6 bases and J 5 bases; bases outside gene matches: 5. The CDR3 runs 14 residues. Germline V gives CDR1 SNHLY, CDR2 FYNNEI. The part of the CDR3 DNA that was read is TGTGCCAGCAGCACAGGGGGGGCGAATGAAAAA. Translating it yields CASSTGGANEK. The full CDR3 sequence reads CASSTGGANEKLFF.

Partial CDR3 DNA: TGCGCCAGCAGCGAAGGACTAGCGGGAGGTCTACTTGGTGAG. This codes for CASSEGLAGGLLGE. The whole CDR3 sequence reads CASSEGLAGGLLGEQFF. This chain connects TRBV5-1 to TRBJ2-1; TRBD2 matches at 14 bases. Coverage ceases 3 residues before the CDR3 finishes, and the germline J gene fills in the end. Germline V gene data show CDR1 as SGHRS and CDR2 as YFSETQ. The CDR3 runs to 17 residues. Losses at the gene ends were 4 bases for V and 9 bases for J; bases not matched to a gene: 12. Drawing the rest from reference TRBV5-1 and TRBJ2-1, the complete variable domain is KAGVTQTPRYLIKTRGQQVTLSCSPISGHRSVSWYQQTPGQGLQFLFEYFSETQRNKGNFPGRFSGRQFSNSRSEMNVSTLELGDSALYLCASSEGLAGGLLGEQFFGPGTRLTVL.

Notes on this clone: No DNA is shown, since the ends of the CDR3 on it are uncertain; the CDR3 is the one TCRdb lists. This chain uses TRBV6-2 or TRBV6-3 with TRBJ2-2; the DNA was not used to check the table's D call, TRBD2. Germline loops: CDR1 MNHEY, CDR2 SVGEGT. The CDR3 is 16 amino acids in total, end residues counted. CDR3 loop: CASSTSNIGDTGELFF.

About this clone: The read comes to an end 3 residues before the CDR3 does, leaving the germline J gene to fill in the end. V is TRBV20-1 and J is TRBJ2-1; TRBD2 matches at 14 bases. There are 18 residues in the CDR3. The V and J ends lost 2 bases and 6 bases, in that order; junction bases with no gene match: 12. CDR1 DFQATT and CDR2 SNEGSKA come from the germline V gene (reference sequence). The CDR3 reads CSARTILTSGRASNEQFF. CDR3 DNA, as far as it was read: TGCAGTGCTAGAACGATTCTGACTAGCGGGAGGGCCTCCAATGAG.

This clone is identified as medium-sized from frequency. The sequenced fragment ends 3 residues before the CDR3 boundary, so the rest is inferred from the germline J gene. This chain links TRBV7-3 with TRBJ2-6; D is unclear. The V and J ends lost 2 bases and 1 base respectively, with 3 bases between them. The germline gives CDR1 SGHTA, CDR2 FQGTGA. CDR3 length equals 14 residues. The CDR3 bases that were read are TGTGCCAGCAGCTTATCTTCTGGGGCCAACGTC. Its protein product is CASSLSSGANV. The entire CDR3 reads CASSLSSGANVLTF.

The part of the CDR3 DNA that was read is TGCGCCAGCAGCTTGGTGCCCCCGGACAGTCCTACTAACTATGGC. This encodes CASSLVPPDSPTNYG. The CDR3 in its entirety is CASSLVPPDSPTNYGYTF. V is TRBV5-1 and J is TRBJ1-2; the D gene is possibly TRBD1 (6 bases). The CDR3 extends 3 residues past the end of the read, so its final part is completed from the germline J gene. In germline, CDR1 is SGHRS, CDR2 YFSETQ. The CDR3 length is 18 residues. V lost 0 bases, J lost 0 bases, and 18 bases lay in between.

Turning to this clone: The read comes to an end 3 residues before the CDR3 does, leaving the germline J gene to fill in the end. The rearrangement joins TRBV10-3 to TRBJ2-7; 10 bases map to TRBD2. V dropped 8 bases and J dropped 0; count of bases not matched to a gene: 4. Looked up from germline, CDR1 is ENHRY and CDR2 is SYGVKD. This CDR3 is built from 14 residues. The CDR3: CAIRGTSDSYEQYF. The sequenced part of the CDR3 DNA is TGTGCCATCCGAGGGACTAGCGACTCCTACGAG.

Worth noting for this clone: The read ends 3 residues before the CDR3 terminus; that terminus is restored from the germline J gene. V usage is TRBV7-8 and J usage is TRBJ1-1, with a tentative D call TRBD1 (5 bases). The CDR3 has 15 amino acids. The germline gives CDR1 SGHVS, CDR2 FQNEAQ. The ends were cut back, 3 bases at V and 5 bases at J, with 16 bases in the middle. CDR3 DNA (partial): TGTGCCAGCAGCTTCCAGGGTGCGGTTCGGACTGAA. Protein: CASSFQGAVRTE. The full CDR3 reads CASSFQGAVRTEAFF.

Regarding this clone: The CDR3 end is not reached by the read, which stops 3 residues before it; the germline J gene fills it in. This chain connects TRBV20-1 to TRBJ1-5; 7 bases match TRBD1. Germline V CDR1 and CDR2: DFQATT, SNEGSKA (reference sequence). The CDR3 is made up of 16 amino acids. V lost 3 bases to trimming and J lost 0 bases; unmatched junction nucleotides: 8. The CDR3 loop is CSASTPTGDSNQPQHF. CDR3 DNA (partial): TGCAGTGCTAGTACCCCTACAGGGGATAGCAATCAGCCC.

A note on this clone: The read halts 3 residues ahead of the CDR3 end, with the missing end drawn from the germline J gene. This sequence joins TRBV20-1 and TRBJ2-7; 8 nucleotides line up with TRBD2. Trimming removed 3 bases from V and 1 base from J; junction bases left unmatched: 5. The CDR3 loop spans 14 amino acids. CDR1 and CDR2 from the germline V gene are DFQATT and SNEGSKA (reference sequence). Partial CDR3 DNA: TGCAGTGCTAGTGGTCAGCGGGAGTCCTACGAG. The encoded protein is CSASGQRESYE. In full, the CDR3 reads CSASGQRESYEQYF.

Of note for this clone: The read comes to an end 3 residues before the CDR3 does, leaving the germline J gene to fill in the end. This chain joins TRBV2 and TRBJ2-3; D is ambiguous. Trimming left V 4 bases short and J 4 bases short, with 12 bases between. Germline CDR1 reads SNHLY; CDR2 reads FYNNEI. The CDR3 has 14 amino acids. The CDR3 bases that were read are TGTGCCAGCAGTGCAGGTTCTAAGGCAGATACG. It specifies CASSAGSKADT. The whole CDR3 is CASSAGSKADTQYF.

The CDR3 loop reads CASSLSGRETQYF. CDR3 DNA (partial): TGTGCCAGCTCACTTTCAGGGAGGGAGACC. The chain combines TRBV18 with TRBJ2-5; D is possibly TRBD2 (6 bases). The read ends 3 residues before the CDR3 terminus; that terminus is restored from the germline J gene. In germline, CDR1 is KGHSH, CDR2 LQKENI. CDR3 length: 13 residues. The V gene lost 4 bases and the J gene lost 5 bases, with 11 bases spanning the gap. Full variable domain (remainder filled in from reference TRBV18 and TRBJ2-5): NAGVMQNPRHLVRRRGQEARLRCSPMKGHSHVYWYRQLPEEGLKFMVYLQKENIIDESGMPKERFSAEFPKEGPSILRIQQVVRGDSAAYFCASSLSGRETQYFGPGTRLLVL.

Regarding this clone: The read stops 3 residues short of the end of the CDR3; the missing end is completed from the germline J gene. The chain uses TRBV19 and TRBJ1-3; 9 nucleotides line up with TRBD1. The germline gives CDR1 LNHDA, CDR2 SQIVND (reference sequence). CDR3 size: 15 residues. V shed 4 bases, J shed 3 bases, and the junction held 4 bases outside the gene matches. CDR3 residues: CASSRTGEGGNTIYF. Partial CDR3 DNA: TGTGCCAGTAGTAGGACAGGGGAAGGTGGAAACACC.

Remarks on this clone: The read comes to an end 3 residues before the CDR3 does, leaving the germline J gene to fill in the end. This chain uses TRBV30 with TRBJ1-3; 7 nucleotides agree with TRBD1. The germline CDR1 and CDR2 sequences are GTSNPN and SVGIG (reference sequence). This CDR3 region has 14 residues. Trimming at V came to 3 bases and at J to 0 bases, leaving 2 bases not matched to a gene. The CDR3 is CAWRAGGSGNTIYF. CDR3 bases read: TGTGCCTGGAGGGCAGGGGGCTCTGGAAACACC.

In regard to this clone: The read comes to an end 3 residues before the CDR3 does, leaving the germline J gene to fill in the end. The chain is built from TRBV7-2 and TRBJ1-2; 7 bases line up with TRBD1. J gave up 4 bases and V 3 bases, and 2 bases lay outside the gene matches. This CDR3 spans 13 amino acids. The germline CDR1 and CDR2 sequences are SGHTA and FQGNSA. CDR3 bases read: TGTGCCAGCAGCTTCCGGGACAGCTATGGC. Translation: CASSFRDSYG. Given in full, the CDR3 is CASSFRDSYGYTF.

This CDR3 reads CASTLRATGTGYTF. The part of the CDR3 DNA that was read is TGTGCCAGCACCCTCCGGGCGACAGGCACTGGC. This chain links TRBV6-2 or TRBV6-3 with TRBJ1-2, with D possibly matching TRBD1 (6 bases). Coverage ceases 3 residues before the CDR3 finishes, and the germline J gene fills in the end. Germline V gene lookup returns CDR1 MNHEY and CDR2 SVGEGT. The ends were cut back, 7 bases at V and 7 bases at J, with 19 bases in the middle. This CDR3 region has 14 residues.

On this clone: The DNA ends 3 residues before the CDR3 does, and the rest of the CDR3 is filled in from the germline J gene. The V and J genes are TRBV5-1 and TRBJ2-2; D call uncertain. The germline V gene encodes CDR1 SGHRS and CDR2 YFSETQ. V was shortened by 3 bases and J by 1 base, with 13 bases between the two germline ends. This CDR3 spans 16 amino acids. Incomplete CDR3 DNA: TGCGCCAGCAGCTCGGGTCGCCCAGTGAACACCGGGGAG. Amino acid sequence: CASSSGRPVNTGE. The full CDR3 sequence reads CASSSGRPVNTGELFF.